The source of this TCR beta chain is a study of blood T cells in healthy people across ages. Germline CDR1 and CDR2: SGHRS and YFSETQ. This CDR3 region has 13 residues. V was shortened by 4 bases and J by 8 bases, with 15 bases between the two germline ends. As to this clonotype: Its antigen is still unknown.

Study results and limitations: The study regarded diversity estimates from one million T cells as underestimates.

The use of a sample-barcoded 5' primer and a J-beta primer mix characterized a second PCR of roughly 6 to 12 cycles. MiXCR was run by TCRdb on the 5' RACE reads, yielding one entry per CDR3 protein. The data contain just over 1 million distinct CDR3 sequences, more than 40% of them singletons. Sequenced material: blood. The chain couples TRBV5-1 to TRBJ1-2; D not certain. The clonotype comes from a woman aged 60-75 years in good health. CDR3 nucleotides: TGCGCCAGCAGCCCGGTTGGATCAAGCGGCTACACCTTC. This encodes CASSPVGSSGYTF.